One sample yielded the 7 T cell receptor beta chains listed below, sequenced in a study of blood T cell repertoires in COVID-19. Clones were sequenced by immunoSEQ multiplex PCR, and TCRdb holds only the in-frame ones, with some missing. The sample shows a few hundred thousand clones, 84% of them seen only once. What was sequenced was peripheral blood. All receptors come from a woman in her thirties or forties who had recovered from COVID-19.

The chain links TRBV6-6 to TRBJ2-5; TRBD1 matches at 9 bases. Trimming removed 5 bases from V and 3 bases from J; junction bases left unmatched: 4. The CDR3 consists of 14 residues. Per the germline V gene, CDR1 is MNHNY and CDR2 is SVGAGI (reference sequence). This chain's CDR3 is CASSPGQGKETQYF. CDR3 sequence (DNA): TGTGCCAGCAGTCCGGGACAGGGAAAAGAGACCCAGTACTTC.

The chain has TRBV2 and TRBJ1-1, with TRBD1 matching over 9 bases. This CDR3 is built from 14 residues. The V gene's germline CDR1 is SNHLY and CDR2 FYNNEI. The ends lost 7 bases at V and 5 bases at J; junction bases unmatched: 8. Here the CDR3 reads CASTLQGARTEAFF. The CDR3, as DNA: TGTGCCAGCACCCTACAGGGGGCGAGGACTGAAGCTTTCTTT.

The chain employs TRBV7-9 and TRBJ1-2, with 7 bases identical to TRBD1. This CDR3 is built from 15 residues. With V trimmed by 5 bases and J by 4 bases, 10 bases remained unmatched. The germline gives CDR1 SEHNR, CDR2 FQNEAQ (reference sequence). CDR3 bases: TGTGCCAGCAGCCCAAGGGCAGGGGGTGGCTATGGCTACACCTTC. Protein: CASSPRAGGGYGYTF.

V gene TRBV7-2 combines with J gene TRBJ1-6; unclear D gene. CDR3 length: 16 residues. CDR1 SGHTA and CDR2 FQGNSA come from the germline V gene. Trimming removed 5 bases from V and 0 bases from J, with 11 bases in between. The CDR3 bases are TGTGCCAGCAGCCCCCAGGCCAGCTCCTATAATTCACCCCTCCACTTT. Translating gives CASSPQASSYNSPLHF. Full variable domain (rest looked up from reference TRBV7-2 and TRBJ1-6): GAGVSQSPSNKVTEKGKDVELRCDPISGHTALYWYRQSLGQGLEFLIYFQGNSAPDKSGLPSDRFSAERTGGSVSTLTIQRTQQEDSAVYLCASSPQASSYNSPLHFGNGTRLTVT.

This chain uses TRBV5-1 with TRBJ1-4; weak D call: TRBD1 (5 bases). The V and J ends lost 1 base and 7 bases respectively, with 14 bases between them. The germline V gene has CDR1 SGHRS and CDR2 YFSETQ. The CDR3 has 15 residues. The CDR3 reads CASSLYAQGGEKLFF. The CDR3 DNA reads TGCGCCAGCAGCTTGTATGCGCAGGGTGGTGAAAAACTGTTTTTT.

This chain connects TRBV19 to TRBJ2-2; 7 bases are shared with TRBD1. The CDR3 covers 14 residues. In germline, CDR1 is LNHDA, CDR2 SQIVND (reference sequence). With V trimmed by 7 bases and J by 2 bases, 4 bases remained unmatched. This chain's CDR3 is CASIGDRNTGELFF. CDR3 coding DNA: TGTGCCAGTATTGGGGACAGAAACACCGGGGAGCTGTTTTTT.

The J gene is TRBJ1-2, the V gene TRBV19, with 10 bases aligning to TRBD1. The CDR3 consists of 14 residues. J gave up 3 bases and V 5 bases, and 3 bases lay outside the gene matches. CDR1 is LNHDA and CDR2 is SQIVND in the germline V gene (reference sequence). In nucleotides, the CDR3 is TGTGCCAGTAGTGCAGGGACAGGGGACTATGGCTACACCTTC. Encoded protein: CASSAGTGDYGYTF.